This TCR beta chain was observed in a study of blood T cell repertoires in COVID-19. Study background: COVID-19 samples from acute and convalescent phases originated in the United States, Italy and Spain. Sample material is recorded as cDNA or gDNA derived from T cells, B-cell-depleted T cells, or PBMCs.

Germline-derived CDR1 and CDR2 are SEHNR and FQNEAQ (reference sequence). V gave up 5 bases and J gave up 7 bases; unmatched junction bases: 9. CDR3 length: 15 residues. Study processing details: Scientists estimated how many nucleated cells there were by amplifying reference gene primers. The assay was immunoSEQ multiplex PCR, and TCRdb's table has in-frame clones only and misses some. The DNA gave D and trimming, while V, J and clone size come from that table. Among 250,000 or so clones listed, around 89% were seen once. The clonotype originates from a woman aged 55 to 70 with COVID-19, enrolled during active disease. V usage is TRBV7-9 and J usage is TRBJ1-2; 11 positions match TRBD1. The sample consisted of peripheral blood. The CDR3 nucleotides are TGTGCCAGCAGCCTCGGACAGGGGGCTTTTGGTGGCTACACCTTC. Its translation is CASSLGQGAFGGYTF.